The clone carrying this TCR beta chain was recorded only once. The sample is drawn from a study of blood T cell repertoires in COVID-19. Background on the study: Some COVID-19 samples were acute and others convalescent; all came from the United States, Italy and Spain. Sources were T cells, B-cell-depleted T cells, or PBMCs; the material itself was cDNA or gDNA.

The CDR3 is 14 residues long. V lost 2 bases, J lost 4 bases, and 10 bases lay in between. Germline loops: CDR1 MNHEY, CDR2 SMNVEV (reference sequence). Study processing details: Estimates of nucleated cell counts were drawn from the amplification of reference gene primers. Method: immunoSEQ multiplex PCR; TCRdb's copy keeps in-frame clones and lacks some. Clone size and V and J calls were adopted from that table, with D and trimming inferred from the DNA. The sample has under 200,000 clones, roughly 80% seen once. Seattle's enrolled individuals joined amid active infection and were then monitored longitudinally.

This chain connects TRBV27 to TRBJ2-3; maybe TRBD2 (7 bases). The material sequenced was peripheral blood. The source of this sequence is a woman between 65 and 79 years old with COVID-19, enrolled during active disease. The CDR3 DNA is TGTGCCAGCAGTTTAGGCGGGGGCTCAGATACGCAGTATTTT. Amino acid sequence: CASSLGGGSDTQYF.